The entry that follows covers one TCR beta chain sequence. This clone has only a few counts. Its binding antigen is unknown. The record has no base qualities; no much larger clone is one base away. The immunoSEQ assay at survey resolution was applied to genomic DNA for sequencing of TCRbeta rearrangements. The original pipeline was this. In the TCR sequencing data, the lowest productive clonotype frequency that could be detected was 2.59 x 10-5. Only productive TCRbeta rearrangements, defined as complete and in-frame sequences, were included in the analyses. Sample clonality was computed as Simpson clonality in the immunoSEQ Analyzer version 3.0. Based on frequency, clones were grouped as very rare, small, medium, large (1-20%) or hyperexpanded (>20%). OLGA 1.2.3 estimated generation probabilities, VDJtools produced V-gene circos plots, VDJdb was queried for specificities, and GLIPH identified CDR3 motifs. TCRdb re-hosts the immuneACCESS table, in-frame sequences only. Its copies lack some clones; in the studies checked, an unresolved V gene accounts for under half of them, and the cause for the rest is not known. From that table come the V and J calls and clone size; the DNA was used to work out D and trimming. Recorded for this sample are over 20,000 clones; approximately 81% of them occurred a single time. Jointly, the top ten make up less than 0.35% of the sample.

The V and J ends are trimmed by 5 bases and 10 bases, leaving 11 bases between them. From the cysteine through the phenylalanine, the CDR3 covers 11 amino acids. This entry keeps only the CDR3 DNA: 33 bases, framed from base 1. CDR1 is given as SNHLY and CDR2 as FYNNEI, both from the germline V gene. This specimen comes from a study of STAT5B mutations in CD4+ large granular lymphocyte leukemia (dated by TCRdb to about 2022). Some background on the complete study: Among the healthy controls, the CDR3 'QG' motif was associated with a particular HLA allele. The study compared the TCRbeta repertoires of patients with CD4+ T-cell large granular lymphocyte leukemia against the TCRbeta repertoires of healthy blood donors. The purity of purified fractions was confirmed by flow cytometry on FACSCanto II or FACSVerse to exceed 95% among lymphocytes. Overall study outcomes, separate from this receptor: Compared with healthy CD4+ repertoires, CD4-sorted patient repertoires appeared more clonal, and this difference remained even after the putative leukemic clones were removed. The data were not HLA-matched, and the higher clonality in CD4+ T-LGLL than in CD8+ T-LGLL could be due to the relatively small sample size. Main leukemic clonotypes were private to each patient, although under 30% appeared at low frequency in other patients' non-leukemic repertoires. Enrichment of TRBV06-family usage was observed among the top patient clones (8/27) relative to healthy controls (2/35).

Healthy controls were approximately 40 blood donors whose buffy coats came from the Finnish Red Cross blood service. All TCR-sequenced material derived from peripheral blood: patient blood samples and healthy donor buffy coats. Ficoll-Hypaque gradient centrifugation was used to isolate peripheral blood mononuclear cells. CD4+ cells were magnetically purified from the buffy coats of healthy controls. The Gentra Puregene Cell and Tissue kit was used to extract genomic DNA, and a Qubit 2.0 fluorometer was used to measure the amount of genomic DNA. This chain is built from TRBV2 and TRBJ2-5; TRBD2 is possibly the D segment (5 matching bases). This TCR derives from a human donor in good health. The sequenced sample consisted of CD4+ T cells from blood buffy coats. The DNA sequence is as follows: TGTGCCAGCAGTCTCTTTGAGGGCCAGTACTTC. It is translated as CASSLFEGQYF.